The 17 T cell receptor beta chains presented below share a single source sample, sequenced in a study of post-analysis software for immune sequencing data (dated by TCRdb to about 2015). Paper-wide results and their limitations: Patients showed significantly higher frequencies than controls for five TRBV segments, among them TRBV5-6, TRBV5-1 and TRBV20-1.

The antigens of these receptors remain unknown. The library was produced with PCR. Sequencing was carried out with an Illumina HiSeq 2500. To reduce PCR and sequencing biases, unique molecular identifiers were built into the TCR beta cDNA libraries. The public reads were run again by TCRdb, first through fastp at Q25 and then through MiXCR, and only productive beta chains were kept. Identical CDR3 protein sequences are pooled into one entry, listed with their most common genes and DNA. Counted in this sample were 400,000 to 500,000 distinct CDR3 sequences; approximately 39% of them appeared once. Of the sample, about 7.6% falls within the top ten clones. The specimen was blood. Receptors originate from a girl aged 2 to 10 with multiple sclerosis.

The chain carries TRBV27 and TRBJ2-7; TRBD1 is a possible D gene (5 bases). The germline V and J ends were trimmed by 8 bases and 0 bases, with 14 bases remaining between them. The CDR3 is 14 amino acids. Per germline, CDR1 MNHEY and CDR2 SMNVEV (reference sequence). Written as DNA, the CDR3 is TGTGCCAGCGGTCGACAGATATACTCCTACGAGCAGTACTTC. Protein product: CASGRQIYSYEQYF.

The rearrangement uses TRBV7-2 and TRBJ2-1, with 11 bases fitting TRBD2. This CDR3 is built from 15 residues. J was trimmed by 6 bases and V by 0 bases; bases with no gene match: 1. The germline gives CDR1 SGHTA, CDR2 FQGNSA. CDR3 sequence reads: CASSLASGRANEQFF. The CDR3 DNA reads TGTGCCAGCAGCTTAGCTAGCGGGAGGGCCAATGAGCAGTTCTTC.

This rearrangement joins TRBV12-3 or TRBV12-4 to TRBJ2-7; weak D call: TRBD2 (5 bases). V lost 6 bases and J lost 6, with 12 bases in between. The CDR3 spans 12 residues. CDR3 protein: CASSLTAGEQYF. The CDR3 DNA reads as TGTGCCAGCAGCCTGACCGCGGGCGAGCAGTACTTC.

The CDR3 sequence is CASSYVGHASDPTQSYEQYF. In DNA, the CDR3 is TGTGCCAGCAGTTATGTCGGACACGCTAGCGACCCAACTCAATCCTACGAGCAGTACTTC. This chain joins TRBV12-3 or TRBV12-4 and TRBJ2-7; possibly TRBD2 for D (6 bases). This CDR3 is built from 20 residues. V shed 4 bases and J shed 1 base, with 29 bases lying between them.

A single count supports this clonotype. The rearrangement links TRBV28 to TRBJ1-2; no clear D. Germline CDR1 and CDR2: MDHEN and SYDVKM. There are 13 residues in the CDR3. V lost 5 bases, J lost 8 bases, and 15 bases lay in between. The CDR3 DNA follows: TGTGCCAGCAGTCCCCGGGCCCTCGGGGGCTACACCTTC. Translated, it gives CASSPRALGGYTF.

J is TRBJ2-5 and V is TRBV13; 11 bases are shared with TRBD2. The CDR3 has 15 amino acids. Trimming took 3 bases from V and 14 from J; bases not matched to a gene: 14. The germline gives CDR1 PRHDT, CDR2 FYEKMQ (reference sequence). The CDR3 sequence: CASSLGLAGGDEHYF. Written as DNA, the CDR3 is TGTGCCAGCAGCTTGGGGCTAGCGGGGGGCGACGAGCATTACTTC.

This chain uses TRBV7-8 with TRBJ2-6, with TRBD1 matching 9 bases. This CDR3 comprises 19 residues. The V and J ends lost 7 bases and 2 bases, in that order; junction bases with no gene match: 15. The germline gives CDR1 SGHVS, CDR2 FQNEAQ. CDR3 loop: CASMDLKGQGFPGANVLTF. DNA for the CDR3: TGTGCCAGCATGGACTTAAAGGGACAGGGATTTCCTGGGGCCAACGTCCTGACTTTC.

This clonotype was counted only a few times. The chain couples TRBV29-1 to TRBJ2-1, with D possibly being TRBD1 (6 bases). This CDR3 comprises 14 residues. The V and J ends lost 4 bases and 1 base respectively, with 11 bases between them. Germline loops: CDR1 SQVTM, CDR2 ANQGSEA. CDR3 DNA: TGCAGCGTTGGGGGGCGAACATCCTACAATGAGCAGTTCTTC. This sequence encodes CSVGGRTSYNEQFF.

This clonotype was picked up a small number of times. The chain employs TRBV21-1 and TRBJ2-1; TRBD1 is the table's D call, not checked against the DNA. TRBV21-1 is termed a pseudogene. The CDR3 is 18 amino acids. DNA of the CDR3: TGTGCCAGCAGCAAAGAGTTCCGGCCGAACAGGGGAGACAATGAGCAGTTCTTC. Its protein product is CASSKEFRPNRGDNEQFF.

The chain combines TRBV5-1 with TRBJ2-7; D is uncertain. V gave up 4 bases and J gave up 0 bases, with 17 bases separating them. There are 16 residues in the CDR3. Germline V gene lookup returns CDR1 SGHRS and CDR2 YFSETQ. The CDR3 protein is CASSQSPVGSSYEQYF. The DNA for the CDR3 is TGCGCCAGCAGCCAGAGTCCCGTAGGCAGCTCCTACGAGCAGTACTTC.

The V call is TRBV7-6, the J call TRBJ2-1; D not resolved. Germline assignment: CDR1 SGHVS and CDR2 FNYEAQ. Deletions cut 4 bases from V and 6 bases from J, with 16 bases between. The CDR3 extends over 15 amino acids. CDR3 DNA sequence: TGTGCCAGCAGCTCTAACGCGCAGAGAAGCAATGAGCAGTTCTTC. This translates into CASSSNAQRSNEQFF. The entire variable domain, with the rest obtained from reference TRBV7-6 and TRBJ2-1, is as follows: GAGVSQSPRYKVTKRGQDVALRCDPISGHVSLYWYRQALGQGPEFLTYFNYEAQQDKSGLPNDRFSAERPEGSISTLTIQRTEQRDSAMYRCASSSNAQRSNEQFFGPGTRLTVL.

This CDR3 reads CASSLSWEDTQYF. The CDR3 nucleotides read TGTGCCAGCAGTTTATCGTGGGAAGATACGCAGTATTTT. This chain uses TRBV27 with TRBJ2-3, with no clear D. CDR3 length: 13 residues. The ends were cut back, 0 bases at V and 5 bases at J, with 6 bases in the middle. Germline CDR1 MNHEY, CDR2 SMNVEV (reference sequence).

There are a few counts of this clonotype. The chain has TRBV4-3 and TRBJ2-7; 9 positions match TRBD1. CDR1 and CDR2 from the germline V gene are LGHNA and YSLEER. The V and J ends lost 0 bases and 1 base, in that order; junction bases with no gene match: 13. The CDR3 runs to 19 residues. This CDR3 is CASSQEEWLEDRGSYEQYF. For the CDR3, the DNA is TGCGCCAGCAGCCAAGAAGAATGGTTGGAGGACAGGGGATCCTACGAGCAGTACTTC.

This sequence joins TRBV7-3 and TRBJ2-7; D is perhaps TRBD1 (5 bases). Trimming removed 5 bases at V and 4 bases at J, with 12 bases between. This CDR3 is 13 amino acids long. The germline V gene encodes CDR1 SGHTA and CDR2 FQGTGA. This CDR3 is CASSRSQGYEQYF. The CDR3 DNA sequence: TGTGCCAGCAGCCGATCGCAGGGTTACGAGCAGTACTTC.

In its sample, this clonotype was seen a few times. CDR3 in amino acids: CASSLVAGGPDEQFF. Written as DNA, the CDR3 is TGTGCCAGCAGCTTAGTCGCGGGGGGGCCTGATGAGCAGTTCTTC. The gene calls are TRBV7-2 and TRBJ2-1, with TRBD2 matching over 9 bases. The CDR3 consists of 15 residues. V shed 1 base, J shed 8 bases, and the junction held 6 bases outside the gene matches. CDR1 is SGHTA and CDR2 is FQGNSA in the germline V gene.

The chain couples TRBV6-1 to TRBJ2-5; 9 bases align to TRBD1. Looked up from germline, CDR1 is MNHNS and CDR2 is SASEGT. The CDR3 covers 16 residues. J was trimmed by 3 bases and V by 7 bases; bases with no gene match: 12. In nucleotides, the CDR3 is TGTGCCAGCACCATTTTAACTGGGACAGGGAAAGAGACCCAGTACTTC. It yields the protein CASTILTGTGKETQYF.

The chain employs TRBV7-6 and TRBJ2-5; 8 bases are a match to TRBD2. The CDR3 totals 15 residues. The germline V gene encodes CDR1 SGHVS and CDR2 FNYEAQ. V was pared by 1 base and J by 4 bases, with 5 bases of the junction left unmatched. CDR3 protein: CASSLEAGGRETQYF. The CDR3 DNA is TGTGCCAGCAGCTTAGAGGCGGGGGGTCGAGAGACCCAGTACTTC.